A single sample is the source of the 13 T cell receptor beta chains below, sequenced in a study of blood T cell repertoires in COVID-19. The table came from immunoSEQ multiplex PCR; TCRdb's copy has only in-frame clones and leaves some out. Found here are about 200,000 clones, about 85% of them singletons; the top ten hold 0.8% to 0.95%. Sequenced sample: peripheral blood. These receptor sequences come from a man between 60 and 70 years old with COVID-19, enrolled during active disease.

In its sample, this clone was seen a few times. The V and J genes are TRBV5-6 and TRBJ1-3; D unresolved. The CDR3 runs 12 residues. Germline assignment: CDR1 SGHDT and CDR2 YYEEEE. Trimming shortened V by 9 bases and J by 4 bases, and 11 bases separated the two germline ends. CDR3 sequence: CATTFSGNTIYF. CDR3 coding DNA: TGTGCCACCACCTTTTCGGGAAACACCATATATTTT.

V gene TRBV28 combines with J gene TRBJ2-7; 9 bases agree with TRBD2. The CDR3 covers 16 residues. Germline V CDR1 and CDR2: MDHEN, SYDVKM. V shed 8 bases and J 5 bases; nucleotides not matched to a gene: 16. The DNA of the CDR3 is TGTGCCAGCTCGCAATTAGGACTAGCGAATAACAACGAGCAGTACTTC. Translated, it gives CASSQLGLANNNEQYF.

The rearrangement links TRBV5-4 to TRBJ2-1; 10 nucleotides match TRBD2. CDR3 size: 15 residues. The J segment lost 7 bases and the V segment lost 4 bases, leaving 8 bases of the junction unmatched. Germline V CDR1 and CDR2: SGHNT, YYREEE (reference sequence). The CDR3 DNA reads as TGTGCCAGCAGCCTTAAAGCGGGAGGGCAAAATGAGCAGTTCTTC. Its protein product is CASSLKAGGQNEQFF.

The J gene is TRBJ2-3, the V gene TRBV27; TRBD1 aligns across 9 bases. This CDR3 comprises 17 residues. The V and J ends lost 7 bases and 4 bases, in that order; junction bases with no gene match: 15. Germline-derived CDR1 and CDR2 are MNHEY and SMNVEV (reference sequence). CDR3: CASKGYTGQGLSDTQYF. CDR3 nucleotides: TGTGCCAGCAAGGGTTATACGGGACAGGGTCTATCAGATACGCAGTATTTT.

Comments on this clone: Mismatch with germline at one junction end may stem from a read error. The J gene is TRBJ2-7, the V gene TRBV6-5, with D perhaps TRBD1 (6 bases). The CDR3 contains 12 residues. Per the germline V gene, CDR1 is MNHEY and CDR2 is SVGAGI. CDR3 loop: CACRDISYEQYF. The DNA for the CDR3 is TGTGCCTGCAGGGACATCTCCTACGAGCAGTACTTC.

This clone was found a few times. One end of the junction varies from germline; a read error may be responsible. The J gene is TRBJ1-3, the V gene TRBV7-9; the D gene is possibly TRBD1 (5 bases). This CDR3 has 14 residues. Germline CDR1 is SEHNR and CDR2 is FQNEAQ (reference sequence). The DNA of the CDR3 is TGTGCCAGCAGCCTCGCCGGGGGGTTAACACCATATAATTTT. Encoded protein: CASSLAGGLTPYNF.

The gene calls are TRBV7-9 and TRBJ1-4; D call uncertain. Trimming pared 1 base from V and 6 bases from J, leaving 6 bases between. CDR1 is SEHNR, CDR2 FQNEAQ, per germline (reference sequence). This CDR3 has 13 residues. CDR3 in amino acids: CASSLDLDEKLFF. The CDR3 coding sequence is TGTGCCAGCAGCTTAGATTTAGATGAAAAACTGTTTTTT.

The chain has TRBV12-3 or TRBV12-4 and TRBJ1-2; tentatively, D is TRBD1 (5 bases). The CDR3 has 12 residues. Between the trimmed V and J ends, which lost 8 bases and 4 bases, there was a span of 11 bases. CDR3 DNA: TGTGCCAGCCATGCGGGGGGCTATGGCTACACCTTC. This translates into CASHAGGYGYTF.

The chain links TRBV7-9 to TRBJ1-2, with 9 bases that match TRBD1. Trimming removed 3 bases from V and 4 bases from J; junction bases left unmatched: 3. This CDR3 is built from 14 residues. The germline gives CDR1 SEHNR, CDR2 FQNEAQ (reference sequence). The DNA of the CDR3 is TGTGCCAGCAGCTTCGGGACAGGGCCCTATGGCTACACCTTC. It is translated as CASSFGTGPYGYTF.

The genes are TRBV4-1 and TRBJ1-5; 8 bases fit TRBD1. Germline V gives CDR1 MGHRA, CDR2 YSYEKL. V shed 1 base, J shed 1 base, and the junction held 9 bases outside the gene matches. The CDR3 contains 18 residues. The CDR3, as DNA: TGCGCCAGCAGCCAAGGGGAGGCAGGGGGCTGGAGCAATCAGCCCCAGCATTTT. Residues: CASSQGEAGGWSNQPQHF.

The chain carries TRBV4-3 and TRBJ2-2; D uncertain. Germline V gives CDR1 LGHNA, CDR2 YSLEER. Trimming shortened V by 0 bases and J by 0 bases, and 8 bases separated the two germline ends. CDR3 size: 16 residues. The CDR3, as DNA: TGCGCCAGCAGCCAAGAACCCCACACGAACACCGGGGAGCTGTTTTTT. Its translation is CASSQEPHTNTGELFF.

The genes are TRBV6-5 and TRBJ1-5, with D possibly being TRBD1 (6 bases). V was shortened by 7 bases and J by 4 bases, with 14 bases between the two germline ends. CDR1 is MNHEY, CDR2 SVGAGI, per germline. The CDR3 is 14 amino acids. The CDR3 DNA reads TGTGCCAGCACCCGAGAGGGGGGGAATCAGCCCCAGCATTTT. It translates to CASTREGGNQPQHF.

The chain is built from TRBV15 and TRBJ1-2; the match to TRBD1 covers 7 bases. This CDR3 has 14 residues. After removal of 3 bases from V and 5 bases from J, the junction contained 6 bases not matched to a gene. Germline V lookup: CDR1 LNHNV, CDR2 YYDKDF (reference sequence). Written as DNA, the CDR3 is TGTGCCACCAGCAGTAAAGGGGGCGGGTATGGCTACACCTTC. Translation gives CATSSKGGGYGYTF. The full variable domain, rest sourced from reference TRBV15 and TRBJ1-2, is DAMVIQNPRYQVTQFGKPVTLSCSQTLNHNVMYWYQQKSSQAPKLLFHYYDKDFNNEADTPDNFQSRRPNTSFCFLDIRSPGLGDTAMYLCATSSKGGGYGYTFGSGTRLTVV.